The 18 T cell receptor beta chains presented below share a single source sample, sequenced in a study of OX40 agonist ivuxolimab in advanced cancers. Only in-frame clones appear in the TCRdb table, and some are missing; sequencing was by immunoSEQ multiplex PCR. The table records fewer than 80,000 clones, 85% to 90% of them present only once. The material sequenced was CD4+ or CD8+ T cells sorted from blood, taken in a trial of the OX40 agonist ivuxolimab. These receptors all come from an adult with an advanced solid tumor such as melanoma, head and neck, liver or kidney cancer.

This clone was recorded once. The chain is built from TRBV7-9 and TRBJ2-1; 9 positions match TRBD1. Germline V CDR1 and CDR2: SEHNR, FQNEAQ (reference sequence). V dropped 8 bases and J dropped 0; count of bases not matched to a gene: 5. The CDR3 runs to 15 residues. CDR3 protein: CASEGTGSSYNEQFF. In DNA form, the CDR3 reads TGTGCCAGCGAGGGGACAGGGAGCTCCTACAATGAGCAGTTCTTC.

The genes are TRBV6-1 and TRBJ2-7; 7 nucleotides align to TRBD1. CDR1 is MNHNS, CDR2 SASEGT, per germline. J lost 4 bases, V lost 5 bases, and 8 bases had no gene match. The CDR3 runs 14 residues. The CDR3, as DNA: TGTGCCAGCAGTCCCGGGACAGAGCTTTACGAGCAGTACTTC. Translation: CASSPGTELYEQYF.

The chain employs TRBV5-1 and TRBJ2-3, with D possibly being TRBD2 (5 bases). This CDR3 region has 16 residues. The germline V and J ends were trimmed by 6 bases and 2 bases, with 19 bases remaining between them. CDR1 is SGHRS, CDR2 YFSETQ, per germline. CDR3 region: CASTKGFGVNTDTQYF. Written as DNA, the CDR3 is TGCGCCAGCACCAAGGGATTCGGGGTGAACACAGATACGCAGTATTTT.

The rearrangement links TRBV27 to TRBJ2-6, with D uncertain. Germline loops: CDR1 MNHEY, CDR2 SMNVEV (reference sequence). The length of the CDR3 is 15 residues. Trimming took 3 bases from V and 4 from J, leaving 10 bases between them. Here the CDR3 reads CASSFTGLGANVLTF. CDR3 nucleotide sequence: TGTGCCAGCAGTTTTACCGGGTTGGGGGCCAACGTCCTGACTTTC. Combining the CDR3 with reference TRBV27 and TRBJ2-6 gives the whole variable domain EAQVTQNPRYLITVTGKKLTVTCSQNMNHEYMSWYRQDPGLGLRQIYYSMNVEVTDKGDVPEGYKVSRKEKRNFPLILESPSPNQTSLYFCASSFTGLGANVLTFGAGSRLTVL.

In its sample, this clone was seen once. The chain combines TRBV19 with TRBJ2-3, with a tentative D call TRBD1 (5 bases). V lost 8 bases and J lost 0, with 15 bases in between. Germline lookup yields CDR1 LNHDA and CDR2 SQIVND (reference sequence). There are 15 residues in the CDR3. The CDR3 here is CASRPLTDSTDTQYF. In nucleotides, the CDR3 is TGTGCCAGTCGGCCCCTGACAGATAGCACAGATACGCAGTATTTT.

This chain's CDR3 is CASSQWIGSSGFGSQETQYF. For the CDR3, the DNA is TGCGCCAGCAGCCAATGGATAGGGTCTAGCGGGTTTGGTTCCCAAGAGACCCAGTACTTC. This sequence joins TRBV4-1 and TRBJ2-5; 8 bases are shared with TRBD2. J gave up 1 base and V 2 bases, and 18 bases lay outside the gene matches. The germline CDR1 and CDR2 sequences are MGHRA and YSYEKL. The CDR3 contains 20 residues.

J is TRBJ2-3 and V is TRBV5-1; no firm D call. The V gene's germline CDR1 is SGHRS and CDR2 YFSETQ. The length of the CDR3 is 14 residues. V lost 0 bases and J 6 bases, leaving 11 bases between the germline ends. The CDR3 coding sequence is TGCGCCAGCAGCTTGGAAGCGCTCTGGGATACGCAGTATTTT. This translates into CASSLEALWDTQYF.

The chain has TRBV11-2 and TRBJ2-7; 7 bases fit TRBD2. Trimming took 0 bases from V and 4 from J; bases not matched to a gene: 6. Germline loops: CDR1 SGHAT, CDR2 FQNNGV. The CDR3 spans 15 residues. CDR3 nucleotide sequence: TGTGCCAGCAGCTTAGAGGGGACTAATTGGTACGAGCAGTACTTC. Translated: CASSLEGTNWYEQYF.

The J gene is TRBJ2-3, the V gene TRBV27; D uncertain. This CDR3 has 12 amino acids. Trimming cost V 6 bases and J 2 bases, with 6 bases left between them. CDR1 is MNHEY and CDR2 is SMNVEV in the germline V gene (reference sequence). CDR3 DNA: TGTGCCAGCAGGGGTATCACAGATACGCAGTATTTT. Translating gives CASRGITDTQYF.

V gene TRBV28 combines with J gene TRBJ2-1; 7 nucleotides agree with TRBD1. Trimming removed 7 bases from V and 5 bases from J; junction bases left unmatched: 2. This CDR3 region has 12 residues. Per germline, CDR1 MDHEN and CDR2 SYDVKM. The CDR3 DNA is TGTGCCAGCATGGGGACAGACAATGAGCAGTTCTTC. Encoded protein: CASMGTDNEQFF.

This clone has a single count. The chain employs TRBV9 and TRBJ1-2; D unresolved. The CDR3 is 13 amino acids. CDR1 and CDR2 (germline): SGDLS, YYNGEE. V was pared by 5 bases and J by 8 bases, with 16 bases between. The DNA of the CDR3 is TGTGCCAGCAGTTGGTCGGACTTTAAGGGCTACACCTTC. It encodes CASSWSDFKGYTF.

This rearrangement joins TRBV27 to TRBJ2-1, with D hard to call. Trimming cost V 3 bases and J 3 bases, with 9 bases left between them. CDR3 length equals 14 residues. Germline V CDR1 and CDR2: MNHEY, SMNVEV (reference sequence). This CDR3 reads CASSFGPIYNEQFF. Written as DNA, the CDR3 is TGTGCCAGCAGTTTTGGTCCGATCTACAATGAGCAGTTCTTC.

This chain connects TRBV27 to TRBJ2-7; D is uncertain. There are 13 residues in the CDR3. Germline CDR1 MNHEY, CDR2 SMNVEV (reference sequence). V lost 7 bases and J 2 bases, leaving 12 bases between the germline ends. This CDR3 is CASTRSLPYEQYF. The CDR3 DNA reads as TGTGCCAGCACCCGATCCCTCCCCTACGAGCAGTACTTC.

The chain recombines TRBV14 with TRBJ2-7; D might be TRBD1 (6 bases). The CDR3 is made up of 14 amino acids. V was pared by 1 base and J by 2 bases, with 9 bases between. Germline CDR1 and CDR2: SGHDN and FVKESK. The CDR3 DNA sequence: TGTGCCAGCAGCCAAGTCCCAGGGGCCTACGAGCAGTACTTC. Translated, it gives CASSQVPGAYEQYF.

This clone was counted once. The CDR3 DNA reads as TGTGCCAGCAGCTATAGCGGTCTGAACACCGGGGAGCTGTTTTTT. Translation: CASSYSGLNTGELFF. This chain links TRBV28 with TRBJ2-2; D might be TRBD2 (6 bases). This CDR3 region has 15 residues. The germline V gene encodes CDR1 MDHEN and CDR2 SYDVKM. V lost 6 bases and J 1 base, leaving 12 bases between the germline ends.

This clone has a single count. V and J are TRBV7-9 and TRBJ2-7; 8 nucleotides agree with TRBD2. Losses at the gene ends were 6 bases for V and 2 bases for J; bases not matched to a gene: 3. This CDR3 has 13 amino acids. Germline loops: CDR1 SEHNR, CDR2 FQNEAQ (reference sequence). The CDR3 is CASSSGEAYEQYF. CDR3 coding DNA: TGTGCCAGCAGTAGCGGGGAGGCCTACGAGCAGTACTTC.

The J gene is TRBJ1-1, the V gene TRBV6-1, with D possibly TRBD1 on 5 matching bases. V lost 8 bases and J lost 5, with 15 bases in between. This CDR3 comprises 13 residues. Germline lookup yields CDR1 MNHNS and CDR2 SASEGT. This CDR3 reads CASGVRGRTEAFF. Here the CDR3 DNA reads TGTGCCAGCGGGGTAAGGGGAAGAACTGAAGCTTTCTTT.

V gene TRBV27 combines with J gene TRBJ2-7, with D possibly matching TRBD1 (5 bases). CDR1 is MNHEY and CDR2 is SMNVEV in the germline V gene (reference sequence). The ends were cut back, 2 bases at V and 4 bases at J, with 24 bases in the middle. CDR3 size: 18 residues. CDR3 DNA: TGTGCCAGCAGTTTAATTCGAAATTGGCAGAAGGGGTTTTACGAGCAGTACTTC. Translating it yields CASSLIRNWQKGFYEQYF.